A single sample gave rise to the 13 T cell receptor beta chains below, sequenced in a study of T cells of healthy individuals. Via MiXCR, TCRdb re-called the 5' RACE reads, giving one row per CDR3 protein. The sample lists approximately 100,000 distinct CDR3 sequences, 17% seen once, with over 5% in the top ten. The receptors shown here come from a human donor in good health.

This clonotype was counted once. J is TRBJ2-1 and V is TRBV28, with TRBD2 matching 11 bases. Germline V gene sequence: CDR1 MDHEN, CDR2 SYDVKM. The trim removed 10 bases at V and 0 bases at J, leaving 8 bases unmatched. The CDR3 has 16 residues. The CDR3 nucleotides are TGTGCCACCTCGGGACTAGCGGCTAGCTCCTACAATGAGCAGTTCTTC. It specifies CATSGLAASSYNEQFF. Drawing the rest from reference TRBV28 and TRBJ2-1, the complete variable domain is DVKVTQSSRYLVKRTGEKVFLECVQDMDHENMFWYRQDPGLGLRLIYFSYDVKMKEKGDIPEGYSVSREKKERFSLILESASTNQTSMYLCATSGLAASSYNEQFFGPGTRLTVL.

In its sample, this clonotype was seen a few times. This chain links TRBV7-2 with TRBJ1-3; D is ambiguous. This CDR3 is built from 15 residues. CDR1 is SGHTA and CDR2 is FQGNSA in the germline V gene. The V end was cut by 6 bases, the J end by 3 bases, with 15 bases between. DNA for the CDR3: TGTGCCAGCAGAGCTTTCCCCCTCGGTGGAAACACCATATATTTT. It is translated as CASRAFPLGGNTIYF.

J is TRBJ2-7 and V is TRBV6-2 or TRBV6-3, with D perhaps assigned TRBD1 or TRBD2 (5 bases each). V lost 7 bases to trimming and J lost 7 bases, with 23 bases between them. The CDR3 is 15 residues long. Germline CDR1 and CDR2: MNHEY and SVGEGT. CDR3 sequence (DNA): TGTGCCAGCAACCACCGGGACCTGGACTTGCGTGAGCAGTACTTC. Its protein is CASNHRDLDLREQYF.

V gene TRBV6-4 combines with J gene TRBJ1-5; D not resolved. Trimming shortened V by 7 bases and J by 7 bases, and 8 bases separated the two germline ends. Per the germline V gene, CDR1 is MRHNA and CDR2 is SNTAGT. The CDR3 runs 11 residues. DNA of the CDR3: TGTGCCAGCACACGAGGGCAGCCCCAGCATTTT. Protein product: CASTRGQPQHF.

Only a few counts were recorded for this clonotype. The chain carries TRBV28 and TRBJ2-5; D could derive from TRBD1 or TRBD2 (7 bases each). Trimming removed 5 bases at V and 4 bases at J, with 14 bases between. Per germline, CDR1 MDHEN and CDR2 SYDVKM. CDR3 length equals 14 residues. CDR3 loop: CASSHRGGIETQYF. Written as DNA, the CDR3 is TGTGCCAGCAGTCACAGGGGAGGGATAGAGACCCAGTACTTC.

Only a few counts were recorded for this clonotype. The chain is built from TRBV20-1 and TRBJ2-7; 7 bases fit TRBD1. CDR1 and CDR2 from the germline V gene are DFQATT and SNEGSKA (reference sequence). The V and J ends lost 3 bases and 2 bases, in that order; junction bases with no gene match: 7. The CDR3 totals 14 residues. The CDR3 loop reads CSASRDSQTYEQYF. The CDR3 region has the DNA TGCAGTGCTAGTCGGGACAGCCAGACCTACGAGCAGTACTTC.

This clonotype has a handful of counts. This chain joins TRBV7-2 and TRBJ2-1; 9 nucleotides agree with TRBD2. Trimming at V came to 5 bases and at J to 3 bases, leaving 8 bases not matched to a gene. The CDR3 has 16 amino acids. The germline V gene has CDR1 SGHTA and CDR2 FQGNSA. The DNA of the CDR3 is TGTGCCAGCAGCGTACAACTAGCGGGCAACTACAATGAGCAGTTCTTC. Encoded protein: CASSVQLAGNYNEQFF.

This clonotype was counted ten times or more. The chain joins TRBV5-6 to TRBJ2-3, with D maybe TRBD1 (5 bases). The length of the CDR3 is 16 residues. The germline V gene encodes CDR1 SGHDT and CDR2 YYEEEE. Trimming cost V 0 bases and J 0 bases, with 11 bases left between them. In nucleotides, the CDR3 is TGTGCCAGCAGCTTGGCGACAGTGCGAAGCACAGATACGCAGTATTTT. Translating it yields CASSLATVRSTDTQYF.

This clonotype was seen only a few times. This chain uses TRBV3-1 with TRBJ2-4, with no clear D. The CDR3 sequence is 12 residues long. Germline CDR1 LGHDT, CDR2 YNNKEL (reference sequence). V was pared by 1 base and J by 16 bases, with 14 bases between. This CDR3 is CASSQAAGISYF. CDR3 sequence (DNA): TGTGCCAGCAGCCAAGCAGCTGGGATTTCATACTTC.

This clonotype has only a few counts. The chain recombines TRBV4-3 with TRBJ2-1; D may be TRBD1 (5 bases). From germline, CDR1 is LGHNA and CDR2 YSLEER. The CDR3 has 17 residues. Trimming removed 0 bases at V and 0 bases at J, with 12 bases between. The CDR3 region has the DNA TGCGCCAGCAGCCAAGAAGGGGCAGGTGGCTCCTACAATGAGCAGTTCTTC. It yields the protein CASSQEGAGGSYNEQFF.

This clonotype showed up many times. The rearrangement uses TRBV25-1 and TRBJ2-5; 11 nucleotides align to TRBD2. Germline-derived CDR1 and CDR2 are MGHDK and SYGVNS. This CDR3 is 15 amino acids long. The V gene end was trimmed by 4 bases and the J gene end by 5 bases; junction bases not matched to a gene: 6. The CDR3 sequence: CASSGVAGGHETQYF. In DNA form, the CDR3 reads TGTGCCAGCAGTGGGGTAGCGGGAGGGCACGAGACCCAGTACTTC.

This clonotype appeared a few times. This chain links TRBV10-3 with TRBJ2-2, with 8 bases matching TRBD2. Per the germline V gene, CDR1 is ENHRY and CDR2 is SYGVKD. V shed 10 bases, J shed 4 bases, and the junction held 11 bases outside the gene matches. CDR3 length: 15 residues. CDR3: CASRRAGEGTGELFF. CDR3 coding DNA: TGTGCCAGCCGAAGAGCGGGAGAAGGCACCGGGGAGCTGTTTTTT.

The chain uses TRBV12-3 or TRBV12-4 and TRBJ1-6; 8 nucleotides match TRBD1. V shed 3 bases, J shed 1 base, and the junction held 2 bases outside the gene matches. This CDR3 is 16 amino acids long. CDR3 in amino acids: CASSFWTGSYNSPLHF. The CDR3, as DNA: TGTGCCAGCAGTTTCTGGACAGGGTCCTATAATTCACCCCTCCACTTT.